This is a list of T cell receptor beta chains from one sample in a study of cytomegalovirus exposure and HLA in healthy donors. This table comes from immunoSEQ multiplex PCR, and its TCRdb copy is limited to in-frame clones, with some not included. Of fewer than 100,000 clones in the sample, roughly 88% were seen once. The sample consisted of PBMCs. These receptors were taken from a man aged 25 to 40 in good health and CMV-seronegative. Both conserved end residues are part of each CDR3. D genes are given only for firm matches. Clone size is stated in some rows and not others, as once, few, many or a class when expanded.

CDR3 protein: CATSRGTDLTDTQYF
CDR3 DNA: TGTGCCACCAGCAGAGGGACAGACCTCACAGATACGCAGTATTTT
clone size: .
D gene: .
J gene: TRBJ2-3
V gene: TRBV15

CDR3 protein: CASSYRAGRAYEQYF
CDR3 DNA: TGTGCCAGCAGTTACCGAGCCGGGAGGGCCTACGAGCAGTACTTC
clone size: .
D gene: TRBD2
J gene: TRBJ2-7
V gene: TRBV6-6

CDR3 protein: CASSRPGLVGEQYF
CDR3 DNA: TGTGCCAGCAGCCGACCGGGACTAGTAGGCGAGCAGTACTTC
clone size: .
D gene: TRBD2
J gene: TRBJ2-7
V gene: TRBV4-2

CDR3 protein: CASSPPGLAVETQYF
CDR3 DNA: TGTGCCAGCAGCCCACCGGGACTAGCGGTAGAGACCCAGTACTTC
clone size: .
D gene: TRBD2
J gene: TRBJ2-5
V gene: TRBV7-2

CDR3 protein: CASSLARAGLVQETQYF
CDR3 DNA: TGTGCCAGCAGCTTAGCGCGGGCGGGTCTAGTCCAAGAGACCCAGTACTTC
clone size: .
D gene: .
J gene: TRBJ2-5
V gene: TRBV7-8

CDR3 protein: CASSLGGQGTDTEAFF
CDR3 DNA: TGTGCCAGCAGCTTAGGGGGACAGGGGACGGACACTGAAGCTTTCTTT
clone size: once
D gene: TRBD1
J gene: TRBJ1-1
V gene: TRBV7-9

CDR3 protein: CASSRVAGGPSNEQFF
CDR3 DNA: TGTGCCAGCAGCAGAGTAGCGGGAGGGCCCTCGAATGAGCAGTTCTTC
clone size: .
D gene: TRBD2
J gene: TRBJ2-1
V gene: TRBV7-9

CDR3 protein: CASSEWGSSAETQYF
CDR3 DNA: TGTGCCAGTAGTGAATGGGGCTCCAGCGCAGAGACCCAGTACTTC
clone size: .
D gene: .
J gene: TRBJ2-5
V gene: TRBV19

CDR3 protein: CASSPSGQLMNTEAFF
CDR3 DNA: TGTGCCAGCTCACCGTCGGGACAGCTCATGAACACTGAAGCTTTCTTT
clone size: .
D gene: TRBD1
J gene: TRBJ1-1
V gene: TRBV18

CDR3 protein: CASSESGTVYGYTF
CDR3 DNA: TGTGCCAGCAGCGAATCCGGGACAGTATATGGCTACACCTTC
clone size: .
D gene: TRBD1
J gene: TRBJ1-2
V gene: TRBV2

CDR3 protein: CATHSSGQALEQYF
CDR3 DNA: TGTGCCACCCACTCCTCGGGACAGGCCCTGGAGCAGTACTTC
clone size: .
D gene: TRBD1
J gene: TRBJ2-7
V gene: TRBV10-3

CDR3 protein: CASTAGGKDQPQHF
CDR3 DNA: TGTGCCAGCACGGCAGGGGGCAAGGATCAGCCCCAGCATTTT
clone size: .
D gene: TRBD1
J gene: TRBJ1-5
V gene: TRBV2

CDR3 protein: CASSSEGSYQPQHF
CDR3 DNA: TGTGCCAGCAGCTCTGAGGGTTCCTATCAGCCCCAGCATTTT
clone size: .
D gene: .
J gene: TRBJ1-5
V gene: TRBV7-9

CDR3 protein: CASSWGTSGETQYF
CDR3 DNA: TGTGCCAGCAGCTGGGGGACTAGCGGAGAGACCCAGTACTTC
clone size: .
D gene: TRBD2
J gene: TRBJ2-5
V gene: TRBV7-2

CDR3 protein: CASSSQGGANVLTF
CDR3 DNA: TGTGCCAGCAGCTCCCAGGGTGGGGCCAACGTCCTGACTTTC
clone size: .
D gene: .
J gene: TRBJ2-6
V gene: TRBV5-6

CDR3 protein: CASSLTSTDTQYF
CDR3 DNA: TGCGCCAGCAGCTTAACTAGCACAGATACGCAGTATTTT
clone size: few
D gene: .
J gene: TRBJ2-3
V gene: TRBV5-1

CDR3 protein: CASSPGPGLSNQPQHF
CDR3 DNA: TGTGCCAGCAGCCCGGGTCCAGGGCTTAGCAATCAGCCCCAGCATTTT
clone size: .
D gene: .
J gene: TRBJ1-5
V gene: TRBV5-4

CDR3 protein: CASSLYRARGTEAFF
CDR3 DNA: TGTGCCAGCAGTTTATACAGGGCCAGGGGAACTGAAGCTTTCTTT
clone size: .
D gene: .
J gene: TRBJ1-1
V gene: TRBV28

CDR3 protein: CASRGGVSYNSNQPQHF
CDR3 DNA: TGCGCCAGCAGGGGAGGAGTCAGCTATAATAGCAATCAGCCCCAGCATTTT
clone size: .
D gene: .
J gene: TRBJ1-5
V gene: TRBV23-1

CDR3 protein: CASSKGGAGELFF
CDR3 DNA: TGTGCCAGCAGCAAAGGGGGTGCCGGGGAGCTGTTTTTT
clone size: .
D gene: .
J gene: TRBJ2-2
V gene: TRBV7-3

CDR3 protein: CASSVEWTSGTDTQYF
CDR3 DNA: TGTGCCAGCAGCGTAGAGTGGACTAGCGGCACAGATACGCAGTATTTT
clone size: .
D gene: TRBD2
J gene: TRBJ2-3
V gene: TRBV9